The 31 T cell receptor beta chains reported below all come from one sample, sequenced in a study of CD8 T cells in Susac syndrome. cDNA came from around 0.5 to 1 ug RNA primed by random hexamers. From the immunoSEQ multiplex PCR reads, TCRdb called clonotypes with MiXCR, one entry per CDR3 protein. This sample has approximately 180,000 distinct CDR3 sequences; over 85% occur once, and the top ten carry roughly 0.1%. Sequencing input: CD4+ T cells from PBMCs. These receptors originate from a human donor with multiple sclerosis.

The genes are TRBV13 and TRBJ1-1, with TRBD1 matching 7 bases. Trimming cost V 5 bases and J 3 bases; bases outside gene matches: 9. The CDR3 has 15 residues. The germline gives CDR1 PRHDT, CDR2 FYEKMQ (reference sequence). The CDR3 spells CASSTLRGWDTEAFF. The CDR3 DNA reads as TGTGCCAGCAGCACCCTCAGGGGGTGGGACACTGAAGCTTTCTTT.

The chain joins TRBV5-1 to TRBJ2-4; TRBD1 agrees at 8 bases. The V gene end was trimmed by 0 bases and the J gene end by 2 bases; junction bases not matched to a gene: 4. This CDR3 region has 16 residues. Germline CDR1 is SGHRS and CDR2 is YFSETQ. The CDR3 region has the DNA TGCGCCAGCAGCTTGGCGGGACAGGCTACCAAAAACATTCAGTACTTC. Translated: CASSLAGQATKNIQYF.

This chain connects TRBV9 to TRBJ1-3, with TRBD1 identical over 8 bases. This CDR3 region has 13 residues. The V segment lost 3 bases and the J segment 11 bases; nucleotides outside the gene matches: 7. The germline gives CDR1 SGDLS, CDR2 YYNGEE. CDR3: CASSAGQGSAIYF. CDR3 coding DNA: TGTGCCAGCAGCGCCGGACAGGGCAGCGCCATATATTTT.

The CDR3 spells CASRTRGSDGYTF. The CDR3 DNA follows: TGTGCCAGCAGGACGAGGGGCTCAGATGGCTACACCTTC. The gene calls are TRBV19 and TRBJ1-2; the D gene is possibly TRBD1 (5 bases). The V gene's germline CDR1 is LNHDA and CDR2 SQIVND (reference sequence). This CDR3 comprises 13 residues. V shed 9 bases and J shed 6 bases, with 17 bases lying between them.

The chain is built from TRBV7-2 and TRBJ1-1; D gene unclear. The V end lost 2 bases, the J end lost 0 bases, and 7 bases lay between the germline ends. The CDR3 covers 14 residues. Germline V gene data show CDR1 as SGHTA and CDR2 as FQGNSA. The CDR3: CASSLRRMNTEAFF. The CDR3 bases are TGTGCCAGCAGCTTACGACGGATGAACACTGAAGCTTTCTTT.

The chain couples TRBV5-1 to TRBJ1-2; D might be TRBD1 (5 bases). The CDR3 is made up of 13 amino acids. V lost 5 bases and J lost 7, with 15 bases in between. The V gene's germline CDR1 is SGHRS and CDR2 YFSETQ. Here the CDR3 reads CASRPDSVVGYTF. The CDR3 nucleotides are TGCGCCAGCAGGCCCGACAGCGTGGTTGGCTACACCTTC.

The chain is built from TRBV9 and TRBJ2-3; D may be TRBD1 or TRBD2 (6 bases each). CDR1 is SGDLS and CDR2 is YYNGEE in the germline V gene. Between the trimmed V and J ends, which lost 3 bases and 5 bases, there was a span of 13 bases. This CDR3 contains 14 residues. The CDR3 sequence: CASSGRGVKDTQYF. In nucleotides, the CDR3 is TGTGCCAGCAGCGGAAGGGGGGTTAAAGATACGCAGTATTTT. The variable domain in full, completed from reference TRBV9 and TRBJ2-3, reads DSGVTQTPKHLITATGQRVTLRCSPRSGDLSVYWYQQSLDQGLQFLIQYYNGEERAKGNILERFSAQQFPDLHSELNLSSLELGDSALYFCASSGRGVKDTQYFGPGTRLTVL.

This sequence joins TRBV10-3 and TRBJ1-1; D is ambiguous. The CDR3 contains 15 residues. Germline V gene lookup returns CDR1 ENHRY and CDR2 SYGVKD. Between the trimmed V and J ends, which lost 0 bases and 4 bases, there was a span of 12 bases. CDR3 amino acids: CAISESFQISTEAFF. In DNA, the CDR3 is TGTGCCATCAGTGAGTCGTTTCAGATCAGCACTGAAGCTTTCTTT.

The V gene is TRBV6-5, the J gene TRBJ2-7, with 14 bases aligning to TRBD2. The length of the CDR3 is 15 residues. CDR1 and CDR2 from the germline V gene are MNHEY and SVGAGI. V dropped 6 bases and J dropped 6; count of bases not matched to a gene: 7. The CDR3 sequence: CASSSGTSGRSEQYF. The CDR3 nucleotides are TGTGCCAGCAGCTCCGGGACTAGCGGGAGAAGCGAGCAGTACTTC.

This chain joins TRBV20-1 and TRBJ2-7, with 7 bases lining up with TRBD2. CDR3 length: 15 amino acids. V lost 0 bases and J lost 0; bases outside the gene matches: 5. CDR1 DFQATT and CDR2 SNEGSKA come from the germline V gene (reference sequence). The CDR3 is CSARDLLADSYEQYF. The CDR3 DNA follows: TGCAGTGCTAGAGATTTGCTAGCGGACTCCTACGAGCAGTACTTC.

The chain links TRBV5-4 to TRBJ2-2; D is perhaps TRBD2 (6 bases). This CDR3 spans 15 amino acids. Trimming left V 0 bases short and J 8 bases short, with 14 bases between. The germline V gene encodes CDR1 SGHNT and CDR2 YYREEE (reference sequence). CDR3 loop: CASSLASGDSGELFF. For the CDR3, the DNA is TGTGCCAGCAGCTTGGCCTCCGGGGACTCTGGGGAGCTGTTTTTT.

This chain uses TRBV7-2 with TRBJ2-7; D might be TRBD1 (6 bases). The V end lost 0 bases, the J end lost 5 bases, and 14 bases lay between the germline ends. Germline CDR1 reads SGHTA; CDR2 reads FQGNSA. This CDR3 spans 15 amino acids. The CDR3 bases are TGTGCCAGCAGCTTAGCCCAGGGGAGCGGCCACGAGCAGTACTTC. Translation gives CASSLAQGSGHEQYF.

Here the CDR3 reads CASSQSPGQIYEQYF. The CDR3 DNA reads TGTGCCAGCTCACAGTCACCGGGACAGATCTACGAGCAGTACTTC. This chain links TRBV18 with TRBJ2-7; the match to TRBD1 covers 7 bases. Germline assignment: CDR1 KGHSH and CDR2 LQKENI. The CDR3 is 15 amino acids. After removal of 4 bases from V and 3 bases from J, the junction contained 9 bases not matched to a gene.

The chain recombines TRBV5-1 with TRBJ2-7; 7 bases match TRBD2. Germline V gives CDR1 SGHRS, CDR2 YFSETQ. CDR3 length: 14 amino acids. V lost 2 bases to trimming and J lost 7 bases; unmatched junction nucleotides: 9. CDR3: CASSFSLASKEQYF. In nucleotides, the CDR3 is TGCGCCAGCAGCTTCTCACTAGCGTCCAAGGAGCAGTACTTC. Looking up the rest from reference TRBV5-1 and TRBJ2-7 gives the full variable domain: KAGVTQTPRYLIKTRGQQVTLSCSPISGHRSVSWYQQTPGQGLQFLFEYFSETQRNKGNFPGRFSGRQFSNSRSEMNVSTLELGDSALYLCASSFSLASKEQYFGPGTRLTVT.

CDR3 DNA sequence: TGTGCCAGTATAGGCGGCAGCTCCTACAATGAGCAGTTCTTC. Translating gives CASIGGSSYNEQFF. The chain combines TRBV19 with TRBJ2-1; D is unresolved. Trimming removed 7 bases at V and 0 bases at J, with 10 bases between. The CDR3 loop spans 14 amino acids. Germline V CDR1 and CDR2: LNHDA, SQIVND (reference sequence).

This chain joins TRBV27 and TRBJ2-7; D not resolved. Germline V gene data show CDR1 as MNHEY and CDR2 as SMNVEV (reference sequence). This CDR3 region has 13 residues. Trimming took 5 bases from V and 0 from J, leaving 8 bases between them. CDR3 sequence reads: CASSLNPSYEQYF. In nucleotides, the CDR3 is TGTGCCAGCAGTCTAAACCCCTCCTACGAGCAGTACTTC.

The chain has TRBV20-1 and TRBJ1-5, with D possibly being TRBD1 (5 bases). Trimming took off 0 bases at V and 3 bases at J, with 12 bases between the two ends. CDR3 length: 15 amino acids. The germline V gene encodes CDR1 DFQATT and CDR2 SNEGSKA (reference sequence). The CDR3 bases are TGCAGTGCTAGAGATCTAGGGGTTTACAATCAGCCCCAGCATTTT. Its protein product is CSARDLGVYNQPQHF.

The chain employs TRBV27 and TRBJ2-2, with 8 bases aligning to TRBD1. V lost 2 bases, J lost 0 bases, and 2 bases stayed unmatched. The CDR3 is made up of 16 amino acids. CDR1 is MNHEY, CDR2 SMNVEV, per germline (reference sequence). CDR3 nucleotide sequence: TGTGCCAGCAGTTTAGGACAGGGCTCGAACACCGGGGAGCTGTTTTTT. As protein: CASSLGQGSNTGELFF.

V gene TRBV3-1 combines with J gene TRBJ2-1; the match to TRBD2 covers 11 bases. The CDR3 has 16 residues. Germline V gene sequence: CDR1 LGHDT, CDR2 YNNKEL (reference sequence). The J segment lost 2 bases and the V segment lost 4 bases, leaving 4 bases of the junction unmatched. CDR3 nucleotide sequence: TGTGCCAGCAGCCCCGTACTAGCGGGAGCCTACAATGAGCAGTTCTTC. It encodes CASSPVLAGAYNEQFF.

The rearrangement joins TRBV7-2 to TRBJ2-6; D ambiguous. Germline lookup yields CDR1 SGHTA and CDR2 FQGNSA. Deletions cut 1 base from V and 0 bases from J, with 7 bases between. The CDR3 runs 16 residues. CDR3 nucleotide sequence: TGTGCCAGCAGCTTAGTCCGGGCCTCTGGGGCCAACGTCCTGACTTTC. Its protein product is CASSLVRASGANVLTF. The variable domain in full, with the rest retrieved from reference TRBV7-2 and TRBJ2-6, is GAGVSQSPSNKVTEKGKDVELRCDPISGHTALYWYRQSLGQGLEFLIYFQGNSAPDKSGLPSDRFSAERTGGSVSTLTIQRTQQEDSAVYLCASSLVRASGANVLTFGAGSRLTVL.

V gene TRBV6-5 combines with J gene TRBJ2-7, with D perhaps TRBD2 (5 bases). CDR3 size: 14 residues. Trimming left V 4 bases short and J 3 bases short, with 13 bases between. Looked up from germline, CDR1 is MNHEY and CDR2 is SVGAGI. CDR3: CASSSGLGNYEQYF. CDR3 nucleotides: TGTGCCAGCAGTTCAGGACTTGGGAACTACGAGCAGTACTTC.

The chain joins TRBV28 to TRBJ2-3, with 9 bases matching TRBD1. The CDR3 consists of 17 residues. The V and J ends lost 6 bases and 0 bases, in that order; junction bases with no gene match: 10. CDR1 is MDHEN, CDR2 SYDVKM, per germline. The CDR3 DNA reads TGTGCCAGCAGCTCTCCGGGACAGGGATTTAGCACAGATACGCAGTATTTT. This translates into CASSSPGQGFSTDTQYF.

This chain links TRBV3-1 with TRBJ1-5, with D maybe TRBD1 (5 bases). Trimming pared 1 base from V and 3 bases from J, leaving 7 bases between. This CDR3 is 14 amino acids long. CDR1 is LGHDT and CDR2 is YNNKEL in the germline V gene (reference sequence). The CDR3, as DNA: TGTGCCAGCAGCCAAGGGACACACAATCAGCCCCAGCATTTT. Translating it yields CASSQGTHNQPQHF. The variable domain in full, with the rest retrieved from reference TRBV3-1 and TRBJ1-5, is DTAVSQTPKYLVTQMGNDKSIKCEQNLGHDTMYWYKQDSKKFLKIMFSYNNKELIINETVPNRFSPKSPDKAHLNLHINSLELGDSAVYFCASSQGTHNQPQHFGDGTRLSIL.

In this sample, this clonotype turned up once. V usage is TRBV28 and J usage is TRBJ2-6; TRBD1 matches at 8 bases. Germline assignment: CDR1 MDHEN and CDR2 SYDVKM. The V segment lost 5 bases and the J segment 4 bases; nucleotides outside the gene matches: 7. There are 16 residues in the CDR3. CDR3 coding DNA: TGTGCCAGCAGTCGACAGGGGTCGAGAGGGGCCAACGTCCTGACTTTC. Its translation: CASSRQGSRGANVLTF.

The DNA of the CDR3 is TGTGCCACCCAGAAGGAAAACCAAGAGACCCAGTACTTC. This translates into CATQKENQETQYF. The chain employs TRBV2 and TRBJ2-5; D gene ambiguous. This CDR3 spans 13 amino acids. The V gene lost 10 bases and the J gene lost 0 bases, with 12 bases spanning the gap. CDR1 is SNHLY, CDR2 FYNNEI, per germline.

The chain combines TRBV30 with TRBJ2-1; TRBD2 matches at 12 bases. The CDR3 is 18 amino acids. CDR1 is GTSNPN and CDR2 is SVGIG in the germline V gene (reference sequence). V lost 1 base and J lost 6; bases outside the gene matches: 13. The DNA for the CDR3 is TGTGCCTGGAGTGGTTTACGGACTAGCGGGACCCCAGGCAATGAGCAGTTCTTC. Amino acids: CAWSGLRTSGTPGNEQFF.

The rearrangement links TRBV7-8 to TRBJ1-5; D is perhaps TRBD1 (6 bases). This CDR3 comprises 16 residues. Per germline, CDR1 SGHVS and CDR2 FQNEAQ. V lost 1 base, J lost 2 bases, and 12 bases lay in between. CDR3 sequence reads: CASSLGGGKGNQPQHF. The DNA for the CDR3 is TGTGCCAGCAGCTTAGGAGGGGGAAAAGGCAATCAGCCCCAGCATTTT. Full variable domain (remainder filled in from reference TRBV7-8 and TRBJ1-5): GAGVSQSPRYKVAKRGQDVALRCDPISGHVSLFWYQQALGQGPEFLTYFQNEAQLDKSGLPSDRFFAERPEGSVSTLKIQRTQQEDSAVYLCASSLGGGKGNQPQHFGDGTRLSIL.

The rearrangement links TRBV10-2 to TRBJ1-1; D is undetermined. CDR1 and CDR2 (germline): WSHSY, SAAADI. The ends were cut back, 6 bases at V and 5 bases at J, with 19 bases in the middle. The CDR3 has 15 amino acids. CDR3 loop: CASRTAGGGGTEAFF. DNA of the CDR3: TGCGCCAGCAGGACCGCGGGAGGAGGAGGAACTGAAGCTTTCTTT.

The V call is TRBV2, the J call TRBJ1-4; 10 nucleotides line up with TRBD1. This CDR3 is 13 amino acids long. Germline CDR1 is SNHLY and CDR2 is FYNNEI. V gave up 6 bases and J gave up 8 bases; unmatched junction bases: 3. CDR3 in amino acids: CASSGTGEEKLFF. The CDR3 nucleotides read TGTGCCAGCAGCGGGACAGGGGAGGAAAAACTGTTTTTT.

This clonotype was counted once. The chain employs TRBV9 and TRBJ2-2; TRBD1 might be the D (6 bases). The CDR3 loop spans 14 amino acids. V was pared by 0 bases and J by 7 bases, with 10 bases between. Germline V CDR1 and CDR2: SGDLS, YYNGEE. The CDR3 region is CASSVAQGGGELFF. In DNA form, the CDR3 reads TGTGCCAGCAGCGTAGCACAGGGTGGCGGGGAGCTGTTTTTT.

The chain has TRBV20-1 and TRBJ1-1; TRBD1 is a possible D gene (6 bases). This CDR3 comprises 15 residues. Trimming removed 3 bases at V and 8 bases at J, with 22 bases between. The germline CDR1 and CDR2 sequences are DFQATT and SNEGSKA (reference sequence). Here the CDR3 DNA reads TGCAGTGCTAGTGTAGTTCAGGGGCCTTATGGCGAAGCTTTCTTT. Translated: CSASVVQGPYGEAFF.